This is a list of T cell receptor beta chains from one sample in a study of blood T cell repertoires in COVID-19. Clones were read by immunoSEQ multiplex PCR, and TCRdb kept only the in-frame ones, dropping some. The sample lists about 130,000 clones, roughly 83% occurring once. Sequences were obtained from peripheral blood. Source of these receptors: a woman between 45 and 65 years old with acute or convalescent COVID-19. Each CDR3 is given with its conserved first and last residue. D genes are given only for firm matches. A row's size may be missing; if present it is once, few, many or a size class.

15,.,TRBV5-5,TRBJ1-1,.,TGTGCCAGCAGCTCTATGACGACGGGGAACACTGAAGCTTTCTTT,CASSSMTTGNTEAFF
19,TRBD1,TRBV2,TRBJ2-6,.,TGTGCCAGCAGTGAAAGACAGGGGATATACTCTGGGTTAGCTCTCGTCCTGACTTTC,CASSERQGIYSGLALVLTF
14,.,TRBV5-1,TRBJ1-4,.,TGCGCCAGCAGCTTGGCGGTCAGGGGAGAGGGACTGTTTTTT,CASSLAVRGEGLFF
17,TRBD2,TRBV4-1,TRBJ2-1,.,TGCGCCAGCAGCCAAGATCCCCCAGCGGGGGGATACAATGAGCAGTTCTTC,CASSQDPPAGGYNEQFF
16,TRBD1,TRBV19,TRBJ1-5,.,TGTGCCAGTAGTATTAGGGGAGCAGGGGGCACTCAGCCCCAGCATTTT,CASSIRGAGGTQPQHF
15,TRBD1,TRBV27,TRBJ1-3,.,TGTGCCAGCAGCCTGGACAGGAACTCTGGAAACACCATATATTTT,CASSLDRNSGNTIYF
15,.,TRBV6-6,TRBJ1-3,few,TGTGCCAGCACCAAGGGGTACCGCTCTGGAAACACCATATATTTT,CASTKGYRSGNTIYF
15,TRBD1,TRBV11-3,TRBJ2-7,.,TGTGCCAGCAGCCCTCGAGACAGGGGTTCCCACGAGCAGTACTTC,CASSPRDRGSHEQYF
15,.,TRBV5-1,TRBJ2-7,.,TGCGCCAGCAGCTTAGGTACTGGACTTTCCTACGAGCAGTACTTC,CASSLGTGLSYEQYF
13,.,TRBV7-8,TRBJ1-3,.,TGTGCCAGCAGCCCCCGTCTCCGGGACACCATATATTTT,CASSPRLRDTIYF
15,.,TRBV5-1,TRBJ2-7,.,TGCGCCAGCCGGCTTGGCGGGTTGAGCTCCTACGAGCAGTACTTC,CASRLGGLSSYEQYF
14,TRBD1,TRBV6-6,TRBJ2-7,.,TGTGCCAGCAGACTGACCGGGACAGCGTACGAGCAGTACTTC,CASRLTGTAYEQYF
14,.,TRBV18,TRBJ1-6,.,TGTGCCAGCTCACCACGACAGGAAAATTCACCCCTCCACTTT,CASSPRQENSPLHF
12,.,TRBV29-1,TRBJ2-4,few,TGCAGCGTTGAGGATCAGGTGGACATTCAGTACTTC,CSVEDQVDIQYF
14,TRBD1,TRBV30,TRBJ1-6,.,TGTGCCTGGAGTCCGGACAGGGTGAATTCACCCCTCCACTTT,CAWSPDRVNSPLHF
17,TRBD2,TRBV28,TRBJ2-2,.,TGTGCCAGCAGTTTCCTACGGGCGGGGGGGCCCGGCGGGGAGCTGTTTTTT,CASSFLRAGGPGGELFF
16,TRBD2,TRBV9,TRBJ2-3,once,TGTGCCAGCAGCGTAGACGACGGGGGGTTGTCAGATACGCAGTATTTT,CASSVDDGGLSDTQYF
12,.,TRBV28,TRBJ1-2,.,TGTGCCAGCAGCCTCGGTCCCTCGGGCTACACCTTC,CASSLGPSGYTF
12,.,TRBV7-9,TRBJ1-4,.,TGTGCCAGCAGCTTACGTTCTGAAAAACTGTTTTTT,CASSLRSEKLFF
18,TRBD1,TRBV12-5,TRBJ2-3,.,TGTGCTAGTGGTTTGGTTAGAGGTGGGGGACAGTTCCCAGATACGCAGTATTTT,CASGLVRGGGQFPDTQYF
14,.,TRBV18,TRBJ2-4,.,TGTGCCAGCTCACTCATGGACAGGGAGGGCATTCAGTACTTC,CASSLMDREGIQYF
15,.,TRBV28,TRBJ1-2,.,TGTGCCAGCAGTTTAGGGGGGGGAAGGGGTCATGGCTACACCTTC,CASSLGGGRGHGYTF
14,TRBD1,TRBV2,TRBJ1-2,.,TGTGCCAGCGCCAGGGGGGCAACTAACTATGGCTACACCTTC,CASARGATNYGYTF
14,TRBD1,TRBV2,TRBJ1-2,.,TGTGCCAGCAGTGAGTTGACAGGGAGCTATGGCTACACCTTC,CASSELTGSYGYTF
14,TRBD1,TRBV25-1,TRBJ1-2,.,TGTGCCAGCAGTGAGTGGGACAGAATCTATGGCTACACCTTC,CASSEWDRIYGYTF
15,TRBD1,TRBV5-1,TRBJ1-6,.,TGCGCCAGCAGCTTGCAGGGACAGGGGAGCTCACCCCTCCACTTT,CASSLQGQGSSPLHF
15,.,TRBV29-1,TRBJ2-7,.,TGCAGCGTTGTGTTCCGGGACTCCAATTCCTACGAGCAGTACTTC,CSVVFRDSNSYEQYF
14,.,TRBV7-9,TRBJ1-1,.,TGTGCCAGCAGCTCCATAGTAGGGGTAGCTGAAGCTTTCTTT,CASSSIVGVAEAFF
13,.,TRBV18,TRBJ1-1,.,TGTGCCAGCTCACTTTTAGCCGACAGAGAAGCTTTCTTT,CASSLLADREAFF
15,TRBD1,TRBV6-5,TRBJ1-3,.,TGTGCCAGCAGGCACAATTCCGGGACAGAATACACCATATATTTT,CASRHNSGTEYTIYF
14,.,TRBV7-8,TRBJ1-4,.,TGTGCCAGCAGCGAGGTCACAGGGAATGAAAAACTGTTTTTT,CASSEVTGNEKLFF
16,TRBD1,TRBV27,TRBJ1-5,.,TGTGCCAGCAGTTTATCGGCCTGGGGACAGCTCGAGCCCCAGCATTTT,CASSLSAWGQLEPQHF
16,.,TRBV18,TRBJ1-5,.,TGTGCCAGCTCACCGAACAGGCCTCAGAGCAATCAGCCCCAGCATTTT,CASSPNRPQSNQPQHF
17,.,TRBV30,TRBJ1-2,once,TGTGCCTGGAGTGACAATTCGCCAGGGAAATCGTCCTATGGCTACACCTTC,CAWSDNSPGKSSYGYTF
11,.,TRBV14,TRBJ2-3,.,TGTGCCAGCAGCCAAGGCAGTACGCAGTATTTT,CASSQGSTQYF
16,TRBD1,TRBV27,TRBJ1-5,.,TGTGCCAGCAGTTCGCCGACAGGGGGAGGCAATCAGCCCCAGCATTTT,CASSSPTGGGNQPQHF
15,.,TRBV2,TRBJ1-1,.,TGTGCCAGCAGAGCAACGGGAATAAAGAACACTGAAGCTTTCTTT,CASRATGIKNTEAFF
16,.,TRBV19,TRBJ1-5,few,TGTGCCAGTAGTATGCCCGGGAAGGATAGCAATCAGCCCCAGCATTTT,CASSMPGKDSNQPQHF
14,.,TRBV5-4,TRBJ1-5,.,TGTGCCAGCAGCTTGCGTGGAGGGAATCAGCCCCAGCATTTT,CASSLRGGNQPQHF
14,.,TRBV2,TRBJ2-1,.,TGTGCCAGCACTTCCGACAGGAGTTCCCATGAGCAGTTCTTC,CASTSDRSSHEQFF
14,.,TRBV27,TRBJ1-5,once,TGTGCCAGCAGTTTAAGGTCAACAGGTTGGCCCCAGCATTTT,CASSLRSTGWPQHF
13,.,TRBV7-9,TRBJ1-6,few,TGTGCCAGCAGCTTAGATGCTGGAGCACCCCTCCACTTT,CASSLDAGAPLHF
18,TRBD1,TRBV5-1,TRBJ2-7,.,TGCGCCAGCAGCTTGGAAGCGGCGGACAGGGCGAAGGGCTACGAGCAGTACTTC,CASSLEAADRAKGYEQYF
13,.,TRBV3-1/TRBV3-2,TRBJ1-2,few,TGTGCCAGCAGCCAGACCTTACTAGGGGGCTACACCTTC,CASSQTLLGGYTF
16,TRBD1,TRBV19,TRBJ1-1,.,TGTGCCAGTAGTCGGTTACAGGGGGCGCAGGGCACTGAAGCTTTCTTT,CASSRLQGAQGTEAFF
14,.,TRBV6-1,TRBJ2-7,.,TGTGCCAGCAGTGAATTGTCTGCGGTTTCCGAGCAGTACTTC,CASSELSAVSEQYF
17,.,TRBV30,TRBJ1-3,.,TGTGCCTGGAGTATTAAACCGACAGGACATTATGGAAACACCATATATTTT,CAWSIKPTGHYGNTIYF
13,.,TRBV13,TRBJ1-6,.,TGTGCCAGCAGCGCCCAGGGGAATTCACCCCTCCACTTT,CASSAQGNSPLHF